This note documents a single T cell receptor beta chain sequence. Its antigen is undetermined. These data originate in a study of cytomegalovirus exposure and HLA in healthy donors. Regarding the study as a whole: Cytomegalovirus status was reportedly diagnosed by the classifier with high sensitivity and specificity. In vitro confirmation showed a few CMV-associated chains to be CMV antigen specific. TCR beta chains numbering approximately 150 were designated cytomegalovirus-associated. TCR sequences were mostly rare, though some public TCRs occurred in many donors.

Sequencing used immunoSEQ multiplex PCR; TCRdb keeps in-frame clones, though not all of them. Here the sample spans some 100,000 clones, around 88% being singletons. There are 14 residues in the CDR3. J was trimmed by 4 bases and V by 2 bases; bases with no gene match: 3. Germline V gene lookup returns CDR1 LNHDA and CDR2 SQIVND (reference sequence). The specimen was PBMCs. This TCR derives from a man younger than 35 in good health and CMV-seronegative. This chain links TRBV19 with TRBJ2-5, with 8 bases aligning to TRBD2. The CDR3 loop reads CASSIILAGETQYF. DNA of the CDR3: TGTGCCAGTAGTATAATTCTAGCGGGAGAGACCCAGTACTTC.